This TCR beta chain was captured by sequencing in a study of T cell responses to AZD1222 COVID-19 vaccine. This CDR3 region has 13 residues. Germline trimming cut 3 bases from V and 6 bases from J; bases unmatched to any gene: 8. Looked up from germline, CDR1 is SQVTM and CDR2 is ANQGSEA. Sequencing used immunoSEQ multiplex PCR; TCRdb keeps in-frame clones, though not all of them. In the table there are around 150,000 clones, approximately 90% of which are singletons. Study observations and caveats: Close to half of all spike-specific TCRs reportedly target regions of the variants that are unmutated. Vaccine-associated CD4 TCRs ranged over spike, dominating at 160-218 and 743-854. There were mostly white British donors and more females than males, and clonal diversity was possibly underestimated.

With respect to this clone: Antigen: not known.

The chain employs TRBV29-1 and TRBJ2-7, with 7 bases lining up with TRBD2. Sequencing used peripheral blood, obtained 28 days after the second AZD1222 dose. The clonotype originates from an adult who received the AZD1222 COVID-19 vaccine. CDR3 residues: CSVDIPGGGEQYF. CDR3 DNA sequence: TGCAGCGTTGATATCCCCGGCGGGGGCGAGCAGTACTTC.